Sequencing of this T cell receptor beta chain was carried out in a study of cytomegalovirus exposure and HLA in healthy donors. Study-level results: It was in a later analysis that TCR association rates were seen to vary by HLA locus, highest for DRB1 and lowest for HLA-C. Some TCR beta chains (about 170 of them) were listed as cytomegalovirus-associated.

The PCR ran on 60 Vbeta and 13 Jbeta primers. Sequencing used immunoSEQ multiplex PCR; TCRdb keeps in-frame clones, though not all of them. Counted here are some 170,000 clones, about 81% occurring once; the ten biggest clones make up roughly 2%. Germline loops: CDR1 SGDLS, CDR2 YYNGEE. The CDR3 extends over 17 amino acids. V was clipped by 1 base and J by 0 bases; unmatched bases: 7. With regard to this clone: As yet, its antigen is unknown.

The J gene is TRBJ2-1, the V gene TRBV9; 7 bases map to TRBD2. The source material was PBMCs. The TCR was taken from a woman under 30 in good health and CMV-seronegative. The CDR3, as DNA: TGTGCCAGCAGCGTATCCTCTAGCGGAAGCTCCTACAATGAGCAGTTCTTC. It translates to CASSVSSSGSSYNEQFF.